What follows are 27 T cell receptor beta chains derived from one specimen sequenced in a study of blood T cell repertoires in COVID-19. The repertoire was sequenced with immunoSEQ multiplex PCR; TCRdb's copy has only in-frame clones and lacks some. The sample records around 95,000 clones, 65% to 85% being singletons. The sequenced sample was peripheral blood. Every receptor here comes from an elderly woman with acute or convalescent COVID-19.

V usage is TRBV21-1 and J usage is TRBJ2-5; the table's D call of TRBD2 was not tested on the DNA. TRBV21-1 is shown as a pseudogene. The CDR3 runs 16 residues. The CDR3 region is CATFPQRGPGEETQYF. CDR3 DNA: TGTGCCACCTTCCCACAAAGAGGTCCCGGGGAGGAGACCCAGTACTTC.

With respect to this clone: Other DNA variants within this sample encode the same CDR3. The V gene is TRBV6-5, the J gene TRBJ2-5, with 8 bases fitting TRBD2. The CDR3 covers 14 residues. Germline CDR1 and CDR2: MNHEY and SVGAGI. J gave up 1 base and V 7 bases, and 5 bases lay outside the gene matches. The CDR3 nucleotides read TGTGCCAGCAACCCCACTAGCGGCCAAGAGACCCAGTACTTC. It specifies CASNPTSGQETQYF.

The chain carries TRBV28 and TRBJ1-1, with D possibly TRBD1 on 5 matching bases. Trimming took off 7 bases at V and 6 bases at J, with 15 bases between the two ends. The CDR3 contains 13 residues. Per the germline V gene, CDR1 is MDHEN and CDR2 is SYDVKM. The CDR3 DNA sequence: TGTGCCAGCACGACTCCCTGGGGCTCTGAAGCTTTCTTT. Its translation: CASTTPWGSEAFF.

Here the CDR3 reads CASSSQPGHSDTIYF. CDR3 coding DNA: TGTGCCAGCAGCTCCCAACCGGGACACTCTGACACCATATATTTT. The rearrangement joins TRBV5-8 to TRBJ1-3; D is possibly TRBD1 (6 bases). Looked up from germline, CDR1 is SGHTS and CDR2 is YDEGEE. With 3 bases removed from V and 8 bases from J, the gap between germline ends came to 18 bases. CDR3 length: 15 amino acids.

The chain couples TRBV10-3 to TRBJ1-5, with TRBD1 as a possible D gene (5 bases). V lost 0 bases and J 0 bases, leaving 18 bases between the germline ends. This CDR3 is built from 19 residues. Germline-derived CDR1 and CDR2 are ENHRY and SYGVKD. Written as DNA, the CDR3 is TGTGCCATCAGTGAGTCCGGGCAGGGAGGTGGCTATAGCAATCAGCCCCAGCATTTT. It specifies CAISESGQGGGYSNQPQHF.

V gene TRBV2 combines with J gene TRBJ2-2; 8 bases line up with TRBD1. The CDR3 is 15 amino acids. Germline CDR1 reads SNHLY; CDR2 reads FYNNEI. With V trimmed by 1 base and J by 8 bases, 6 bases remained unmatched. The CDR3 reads CASSEDSGGWGELFF. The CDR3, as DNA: TGTGCCAGCAGTGAAGATTCAGGGGGCTGGGGGGAGCTGTTTTTT.

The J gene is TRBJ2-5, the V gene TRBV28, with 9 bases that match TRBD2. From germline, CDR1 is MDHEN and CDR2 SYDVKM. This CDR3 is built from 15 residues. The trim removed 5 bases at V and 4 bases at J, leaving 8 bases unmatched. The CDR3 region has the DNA TGTGCCAGCAGTACTCGCGGGGGGGCGGCAGAGACCCAGTACTTC. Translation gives CASSTRGGAAETQYF.

CDR3 coding DNA: TGTGCCAGCAGCCGTGGGACTAGCGGGGGCCGGGGGACCGGGGAGCTGTTTTTT. Translation: CASSRGTSGGRGTGELFF. The rearrangement joins TRBV3-1 (or the pseudogene TRBV3-2) to TRBJ2-2; 14 bases map to TRBD2. V shed 4 bases, J shed 5 bases, and the junction held 9 bases outside the gene matches. CDR1 and CDR2 (germline): LGHDT, YNNKEL (reference sequence). The CDR3 is 18 residues long.

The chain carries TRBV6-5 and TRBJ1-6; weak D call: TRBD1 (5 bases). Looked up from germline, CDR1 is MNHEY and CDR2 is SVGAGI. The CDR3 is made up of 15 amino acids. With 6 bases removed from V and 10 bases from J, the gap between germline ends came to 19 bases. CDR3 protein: CASRADSRGMSPLHF. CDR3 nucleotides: TGTGCCAGCAGAGCAGACAGCCGCGGAATGTCACCCCTCCACTTT.

In DNA form, the CDR3 reads TGTGCCAGCAGCGTAGAGGGGAGTAGCGGGGGGAAAAGAGAGCAGTACGTC. Its translation: CASSVEGSSGGKREQYV. The genes are TRBV9 and TRBJ2-7, with 10 bases aligning to TRBD2. Germline CDR1 and CDR2: SGDLS and YYNGEE. J lost 7 bases, V lost 0 bases, and 13 bases had no gene match. This CDR3 spans 17 amino acids.

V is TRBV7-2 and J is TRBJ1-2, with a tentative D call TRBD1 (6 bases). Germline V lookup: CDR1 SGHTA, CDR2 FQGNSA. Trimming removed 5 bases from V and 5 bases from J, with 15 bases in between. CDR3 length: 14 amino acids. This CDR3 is CASSTAGQRYGYTF. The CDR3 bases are TGTGCCAGCAGCACGGCCGGACAGCGGTATGGCTACACCTTC.

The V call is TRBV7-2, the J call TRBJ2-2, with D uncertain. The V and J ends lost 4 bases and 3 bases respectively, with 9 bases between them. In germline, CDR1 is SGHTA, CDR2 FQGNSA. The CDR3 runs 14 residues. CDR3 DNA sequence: TGTGCCAGCAGCTCATTCCGGGACACCGGGGAGCTGTTTTTT. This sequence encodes CASSSFRDTGELFF. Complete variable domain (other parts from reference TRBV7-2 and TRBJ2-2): GAGVSQSPSNKVTEKGKDVELRCDPISGHTALYWYRQSLGQGLEFLIYFQGNSAPDKSGLPSDRFSAERTGGSVSTLTIQRTQQEDSAVYLCASSSFRDTGELFFGEGSRLTVL.

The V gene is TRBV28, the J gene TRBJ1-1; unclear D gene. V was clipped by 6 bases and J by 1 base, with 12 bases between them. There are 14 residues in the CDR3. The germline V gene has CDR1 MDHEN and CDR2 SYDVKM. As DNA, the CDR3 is TGTGCCAGCAGACCAGGAGGAACGAACACTGAAGCTTTCTTT. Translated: CASRPGGTNTEAFF.

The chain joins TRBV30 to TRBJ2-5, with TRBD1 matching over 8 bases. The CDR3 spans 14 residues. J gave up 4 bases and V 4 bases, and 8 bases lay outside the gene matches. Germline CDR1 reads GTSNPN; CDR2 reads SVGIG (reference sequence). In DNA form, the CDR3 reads TGTGCCTGGAAACCCACAGGGGGAGTAGAGACCCAGTACTTC. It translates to CAWKPTGGVETQYF.

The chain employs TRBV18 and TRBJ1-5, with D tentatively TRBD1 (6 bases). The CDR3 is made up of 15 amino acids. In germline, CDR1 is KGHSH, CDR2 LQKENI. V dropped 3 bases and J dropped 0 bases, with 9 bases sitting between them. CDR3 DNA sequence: TGTGCCAGCTCACCGGGACACAATAGCAATCAGCCCCAGCATTTT. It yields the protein CASSPGHNSNQPQHF.

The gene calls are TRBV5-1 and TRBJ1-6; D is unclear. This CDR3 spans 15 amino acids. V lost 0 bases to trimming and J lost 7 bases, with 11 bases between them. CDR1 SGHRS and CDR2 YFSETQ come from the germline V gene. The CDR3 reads CASSLASGTNSPLHF. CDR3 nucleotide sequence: TGCGCCAGCAGCTTGGCGTCAGGTACCAATTCACCCCTCCACTTT.

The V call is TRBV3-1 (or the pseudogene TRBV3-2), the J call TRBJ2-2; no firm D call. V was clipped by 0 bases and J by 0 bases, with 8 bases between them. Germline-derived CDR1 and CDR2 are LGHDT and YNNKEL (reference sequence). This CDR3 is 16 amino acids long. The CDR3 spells CASSQDVNTNTGELFF. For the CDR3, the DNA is TGTGCCAGCAGCCAAGACGTTAACACGAACACCGGGGAGCTGTTTTTT.

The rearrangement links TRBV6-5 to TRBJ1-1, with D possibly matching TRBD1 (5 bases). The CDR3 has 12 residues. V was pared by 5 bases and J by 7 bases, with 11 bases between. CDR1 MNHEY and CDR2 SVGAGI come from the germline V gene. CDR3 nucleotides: TGTGCCAGCAGTAACCAGGGTGGTGAAGCTTTCTTT. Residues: CASSNQGGEAFF.

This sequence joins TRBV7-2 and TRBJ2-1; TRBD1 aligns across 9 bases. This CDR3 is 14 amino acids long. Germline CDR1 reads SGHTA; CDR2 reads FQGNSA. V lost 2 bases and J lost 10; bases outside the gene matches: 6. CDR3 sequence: CASSLYRGPGEQFF. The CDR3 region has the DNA TGTGCCAGCAGCTTATACAGGGGGCCCGGGGAGCAGTTCTTC.

DNA of the CDR3: TGTGCCAGCAGCCCGATTGGACAGCTGAACACTGAAGCTTTCTTT. Translating gives CASSPIGQLNTEAFF. The V gene is TRBV28, the J gene TRBJ1-1; D possibly corresponds to TRBD1 (6 bases). V was clipped by 6 bases and J by 0 bases, with 14 bases between them. Germline CDR1 and CDR2: MDHEN and SYDVKM. This CDR3 is 15 amino acids long.

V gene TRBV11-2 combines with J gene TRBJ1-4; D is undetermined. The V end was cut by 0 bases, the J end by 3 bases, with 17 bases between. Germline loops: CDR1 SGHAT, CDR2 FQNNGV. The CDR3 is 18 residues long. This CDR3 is CASSLDRVGGLANEKLFF. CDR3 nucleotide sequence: TGTGCCAGCAGCTTAGATCGTGTCGGAGGTCTGGCTAATGAAAAACTGTTTTTT.

CDR3 nucleotide sequence: TGTGCCACCAGTCGCGGACAGGGCAGTGAAGCTTTCTTT. It translates to CATSRGQGSEAFF. The chain employs TRBV24-1 and TRBJ1-1, with 8 positions matching TRBD1. The CDR3 sequence is 13 residues long. V gave up 6 bases and J gave up 7 bases; unmatched junction bases: 6. Germline V gives CDR1 KGHDR, CDR2 SFDVKD.

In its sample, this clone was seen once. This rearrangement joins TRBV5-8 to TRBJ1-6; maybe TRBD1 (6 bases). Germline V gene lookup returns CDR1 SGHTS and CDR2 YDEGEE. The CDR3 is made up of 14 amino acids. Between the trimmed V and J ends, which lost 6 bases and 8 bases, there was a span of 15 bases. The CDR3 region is CASIQQGGYSPLHF. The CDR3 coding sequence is TGTGCCAGCATCCAGCAAGGGGGTTATTCACCCCTCCACTTT.

DNA for the CDR3: TGTGCCAGCAGCCAAGCCCGGGACAGATATTCACCCCTCCACTTT. It translates to CASSQARDRYSPLHF. This chain connects TRBV3-1 (or the pseudogene TRBV3-2) to TRBJ1-6; 7 bases match TRBD1. CDR3 length: 15 residues. V was pared by 1 base and J by 8 bases, with 5 bases of the junction left unmatched. Germline V lookup: CDR1 LGHDT, CDR2 YNNKEL (reference sequence).

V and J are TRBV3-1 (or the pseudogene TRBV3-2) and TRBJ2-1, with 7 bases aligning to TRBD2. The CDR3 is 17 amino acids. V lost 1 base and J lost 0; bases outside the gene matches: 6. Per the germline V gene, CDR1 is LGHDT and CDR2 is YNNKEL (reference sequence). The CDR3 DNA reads TGTGCCAGCAGCCAAGGGGGGGGGACGAGCTCCTACAATGAGCAGTTCTTC. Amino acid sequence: CASSQGGGTSSYNEQFF.

The CDR3, as DNA: TGCGCCAGCAGCCTAACAGGGGGCAAGAACACTGAAGCTTTCTTT. This translates into CASSLTGGKNTEAFF. The chain joins TRBV5-1 to TRBJ1-1; 9 positions match TRBD1. Trimming took 4 bases from V and 1 from J; bases not matched to a gene: 5. Germline CDR1 SGHRS, CDR2 YFSETQ. This CDR3 is built from 15 residues.

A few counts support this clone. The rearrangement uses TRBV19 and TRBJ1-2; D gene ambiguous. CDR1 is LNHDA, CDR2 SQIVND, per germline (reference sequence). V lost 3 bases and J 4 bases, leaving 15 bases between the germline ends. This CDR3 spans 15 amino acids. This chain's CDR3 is CASSISPGSSYGYTF. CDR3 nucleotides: TGTGCCAGTAGTATCTCACCGGGGTCGAGCTATGGCTACACCTTC.